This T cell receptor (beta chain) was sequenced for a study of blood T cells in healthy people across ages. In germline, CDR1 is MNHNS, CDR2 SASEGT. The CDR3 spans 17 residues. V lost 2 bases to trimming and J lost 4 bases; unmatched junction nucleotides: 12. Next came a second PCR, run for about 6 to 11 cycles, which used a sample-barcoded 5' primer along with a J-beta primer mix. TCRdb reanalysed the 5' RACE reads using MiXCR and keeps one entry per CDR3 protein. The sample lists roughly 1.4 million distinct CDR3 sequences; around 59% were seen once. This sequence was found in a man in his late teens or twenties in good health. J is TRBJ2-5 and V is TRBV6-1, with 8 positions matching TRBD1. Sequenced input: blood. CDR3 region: CASSELGGQGMGETQYF. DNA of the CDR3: TGTGCCAGCAGTGAACTAGGAGGACAGGGTATGGGAGAGACCCAGTACTTC.